One sample yielded the 5 T cell receptor beta chains listed below, sequenced in a study of vaccination and CD4 T cells after COVID-19. Described treatment: roughly 10-day PBMC culture with coronavirus spike peptide pools or control peptides (ViraFEST assay). For these TCRs, the target antigens are not known. Sequenced with the Oncomine TCR Beta short-read assay was DNA taken from cultured CD4+ T cells. TCRdb reprocessed the PCR reads via MiXCR and lists one record per CDR3 protein. The table includes 15,000 to 25,000 distinct CDR3 sequences, under 45% detected once. Specimen: cultured CD4+ T cells from blood. The origin of the receptors is a human donor with COVID-19.

The rearrangement links TRBV20-1 to TRBJ1-6, with D maybe TRBD1 (5 bases). CDR1 DFQATT and CDR2 SNEGSKA come from the germline V gene (reference sequence). This CDR3 region has 13 residues. V shed 4 bases and J shed 6 bases, with 10 bases lying between them. The CDR3 region has the DNA TGCAGTGCTAAGCCAGGGTCTAATTCACCCCTCCACTTT. Translation: CSAKPGSNSPLHF.

This clonotype occurred a few times. The V gene is TRBV7-2, the J gene TRBJ1-3, with TRBD1 identical over 10 bases. This CDR3 is 17 amino acids long. Per germline, CDR1 SGHTA and CDR2 FQGNSA. V lost 0 bases and J lost 2; bases outside the gene matches: 4. As DNA, the CDR3 is TGTGCCAGCAGCTTAGCGGGACAGGGGCTTACTGGAAACACCATATATTTT. Translated, it gives CASSLAGQGLTGNTIYF.

There are a few counts of this clonotype. The J gene is TRBJ2-7, the V gene TRBV28; D is ambiguous. This CDR3 is built from 12 residues. Germline CDR1 MDHEN, CDR2 SYDVKM. The V end was cut by 2 bases, the J end by 6 bases, with 8 bases between. CDR3 residues: CASSLRVSEQYF. The CDR3 DNA sequence: TGTGCCAGCAGTTTACGGGTTTCCGAGCAGTACTTC.

The chain couples TRBV20-1 to TRBJ2-3, with 13 bases that match TRBD2. The CDR3 loop spans 18 amino acids. Trimming at V came to 5 bases and at J to 4 bases, leaving 15 bases not matched to a gene. CDR1 is DFQATT and CDR2 is SNEGSKA in the germline V gene (reference sequence). For the CDR3, the DNA is TGCAGTGCTTCCCGCCCCGGGACTAGCGGGGCAACGCCAGATACGCAGTATTTT. It encodes CSASRPGTSGATPDTQYF.

Sample share makes this clonotype medium-sized (0.01 to 0.1%). CDR3: CASSLGRTGHSPLHF. The CDR3 coding sequence is TGTGCCAGCAGCTTAGGTAGGACAGGCCATTCACCCCTCCACTTT. This chain links TRBV11-2 with TRBJ1-6, with TRBD1 matching over 7 bases. Trimming cost V 1 base and J 8 bases; bases outside gene matches: 5. Germline-derived CDR1 and CDR2 are SGHAT and FQNNGV. The CDR3 totals 15 residues. Supplemented by reference TRBV11-2 and TRBJ1-6, the full variable domain reads EAGVAQSPRYKIIEKRQSVAFWCNPISGHATLYWYQQILGQGPKLLIQFQNNGVVDDSQLPKDRFSAERLKGVDSTLKIQPAKLEDSAVYLCASSLGRTGHSPLHFGNGTRLTVT.